These T cell receptor beta chains were read from a single sample in a study of T cell responses to AZD1222 COVID-19 vaccine. The protocol was immunoSEQ multiplex PCR, while the TCRdb copy is restricted to in-frame clones and leaves out a portion. There are 150,000 or so clones in the sample; roughly 91% occur only once, and roughly 0.98% lies in the top ten. Sequences were derived from peripheral blood, sampled 28 days after the second AZD1222 dose. The receptors derive from an adult who received the AZD1222 COVID-19 vaccine. Each CDR3 is given without its conserved first and last residue.

TRBV2	TRBJ1-1	ASNRGRTEAF
TRBV19	TRBJ2-7	ASSIVGREHSYEQY
TRBV21-1	TRBJ2-3	ASSHPGLAGGTDTQY
TRBV5-5	TRBJ1-5	ASSLDRVGQPQH
TRBV28	TRBJ2-7	ASSLGLAVLEQY
TRBV5-1	TRBJ2-2	ASTVQGAEKAGELF
TRBV19	TRBJ2-1	ASSIVGGLHEQF
TRBV2	TRBJ2-1	ASSWSVDEQF
TRBV9	TRBJ2-5	ASSPDGTQETQY
TRBV12-3/TRBV12-4	TRBJ1-1	ASSLQGPEAF
TRBV9	TRBJ2-7	ASSVASLAGGSSEQY
TRBV20-1	TRBJ1-5	SASNTLGQPQH
TRBV11-2	TRBJ1-3	ASTGWGASSGNTIY
TRBV10-3	TRBJ2-1	AISEPSLAGVFGWDEQF